What follows is one TCR beta chain and its context. This clonotype was detected ten times or more. Its binding antigen is unknown. No qualities accompany the bases; no much larger clone lies one base away. The library was produced with multiplex PCR. TCRdb records Illumina HiSeq 2500 as the sequencer. TCRbeta libraries were built by three rounds of nested PCR using primers (Table S4), following protocols modified from ARM-PCR. Before sequencing, PCR products of 200-500 bp were excised from the gel and purified with the QIAquick gel extraction kit. The paper's data handling went like this. Trimmomatic was used to clean the reads, FLASH was used to merge the reads into complete CDR3 sequences, and MiTCR was used to assign the reads to V(D)J germline segments. Clonal diversity was calculated as the inverse Simpson's index using VDJtools. Productive reads were defined as in-frame sequences without a premature stop codon. TCRdb redid the processing of the public reads, applying fastp at Q25 and MiXCR, and retained in-frame beta chains. Rows matching on CDR3 protein sequence are summarized as one entry with the most common DNA and genes. Here the V and J calls rest on TCRdb's processing, not on the authors' analysis. The sample yields around 99,000 distinct CDR3 sequences; 60% to 65% were counted once. Roughly 19% of the sample comes from the top ten.

The sample belongs to a study of tumor and adjacent non-tumor tissue in lung cancer (dated by TCRdb to about 2018). Regarding the complete study: By cancer type, the cohort comprised eleven to twelve adenocarcinoma patients, a couple of squamous cell carcinoma patients and 1 small cell lung cancer patient. Among the 15 or so patients, ages ranged from roughly 30 to 85 years, approximately 10 were men and 5 were women, and disease was TNM stage I to III. For each patient, one tumor sample and one normal lung sample were taken, giving around 31 paired specimens that underwent TCRbeta CDR3 sequencing. Bulk TCRbeta repertoires were compared between lung tumor tissue and matched distant non-tumor lung tissue obtained from under 18 lung cancer patients. A total of approximately 130,000,000 productive TCRbeta reads were generated by sequencing, corresponding to an average of roughly 4 million reads per sample. The paper's findings and limits, for the study overall: Significantly higher TCR diversity was found in younger patients, and higher tumor TCR diversity was associated with shorter overall and disease-free survival. Significantly higher TCR diversity (inverse Simpson) was observed in tumor tissue than in normal lung tissue (roughly 470 vs 170, P = 0.0075, Mann-Whitney U test). The top 100 clones accounted for a significantly larger cumulative portion of the repertoire in normal lung than in tumor tissue. Peripheral blood was not sequenced, so blood TCRbeta repertoires were not examined in the lung cancer patients of the study. With only roughly 14 patients in the cohort, the authors noted that larger samples and more detailed clinical data are needed. Neither the sequencing platform nor unique molecular identifiers are mentioned in the methods.

RNA was isolated from bulk, unsorted tissue, and RNA quality was assessed with a NanoDrop ND-1000 and an Agilent 2100. The normal lung samples consisted of distant non-tumor tissue collected more than 3 cm from the tumor edge. Donors were newly diagnosed lung cancer patients admitted for thoracic surgery in China between August and November 2014, without prior chemotherapy. The study excluded patients who had received radiotherapy or chemotherapy before or who had another cancer at the same time. Pieces of surgical tissue measuring roughly 1-2.1 cm3 were kept in RNAlater solution and stored at -80 degrees C until use. Its CDR3 holds 15 amino acids, cysteine through phenylalanine. Kept here is only the CDR3 DNA, which spans 45 bases and is read in frame from base 1. Based on the germline V gene, the CDR1 and CDR2 sequences are MGHRA and YSYEKL. Compared with germline, V lacks 5 bases and J lacks 2 bases; bases without a gene match: 7.

Sequencing was done on a sample of distant non-tumor lung tissue. The clonotype originates from a man in his fifties or sixties with non-small cell lung cancer. The chain is assembled from TRBV4-1 and TRBJ1-2; 8 bases in the middle match TRBD1. DNA sequence: TGCGCCAGCAGCGACCCGGGACAGGCAAACTATGGCTACACCTTC. This gives the protein CASSDPGQANYGYTF.